Listed below are T cell receptor beta chains from one sample, sequenced in a study of cytomegalovirus exposure and HLA in healthy donors. Here immunoSEQ multiplex PCR was the method, and the copy in TCRdb shows in-frame clones only, minus some. Altogether roughly 74,000 clones are present, over 70% being singletons, with the ten largest covering less than 2%. The specimen sequenced was PBMCs. These TCRs come from a man aged 40-55 years in good health and CMV-seronegative. The CDR3 runs from the conserved cysteine through the conserved F or W. The order of the fields is clone size, J gene, D gene, V gene, CDR3 protein, CDR3 DNA. A D gene is named only where the DNA matches it firmly. Clone size, where shown, is once, few, many, or a class for clones that have expanded.

clone size: .
J gene: TRBJ2-5
D gene: TRBD1
V gene: TRBV5-1
CDR3 protein: CASSQQGAGETQYF
CDR3 DNA: TGCGCCAGCAGCCAACAGGGGGCAGGGGAGACCCAGTACTTC

clone size: few
J gene: TRBJ2-7
D gene: .
V gene: TRBV5-1
CDR3 protein: CASSLNRDEQYF
CDR3 DNA: TGCGCCAGCAGCTTGAACCGGGACGAGCAGTACTTC

clone size: .
J gene: TRBJ2-2
D gene: .
V gene: TRBV7-9
CDR3 protein: CSSSSSDKLPHTYTGELFF
CDR3 DNA: TGTTCCAGCAGCTCCTCTGACAAGCTACCCCACACTTACACCGGGGAGCTGTTTTTT

clone size: few
J gene: TRBJ2-7
D gene: .
V gene: TRBV9
CDR3 protein: CASSVEGGTSYEQYF
CDR3 DNA: TGTGCCAGCAGCGTAGAGGGGGGGACCTCCTACGAGCAGTACTTC

clone size: once
J gene: TRBJ2-1
D gene: .
V gene: TRBV5-5
CDR3 protein: CASSLEEESFYNEQFF
CDR3 DNA: TGTGCCAGCAGCTTGGAAGAGGAGTCGTTCTACAATGAGCAGTTCTTC

clone size: .
J gene: TRBJ2-2
D gene: .
V gene: TRBV7-9
CDR3 protein: CASSFRPELAKGELFF
CDR3 DNA: TGTGCCAGCAGCTTTAGACCCGAACTAGCAAAGGGGGAGCTGTTTTTT

clone size: .
J gene: TRBJ1-4
D gene: TRBD1
V gene: TRBV18
CDR3 protein: CASSLQGGPSEKLFF
CDR3 DNA: TGTGCCAGCTCGCTACAGGGGGGGCCTAGTGAAAAACTGTTTTTT

clone size: .
J gene: TRBJ1-1
D gene: .
V gene: TRBV10-3
CDR3 protein: CAISPGETEAFF
CDR3 DNA: TGTGCCATCAGCCCGGGTGAGACTGAAGCTTTCTTT

clone size: once
J gene: TRBJ2-1
D gene: TRBD2
V gene: TRBV5-1
CDR3 protein: CASSTGASGDYFF
CDR3 DNA: TGCGCCAGCAGCACGGGGGCTAGCGGGGACTATTTCTTC

clone size: .
J gene: TRBJ1-1
D gene: .
V gene: TRBV2
CDR3 protein: CASSGRHGSTEAFF
CDR3 DNA: TGTGCCAGCAGTGGACGACACGGAAGCACTGAAGCTTTCTTT

clone size: few
J gene: TRBJ1-4
D gene: .
V gene: TRBV5-1
CDR3 protein: CASSFGGSLNEKLFF
CDR3 DNA: TGCGCCAGCAGCTTCGGAGGTTCCCTTAATGAAAAACTGTTTTTT

clone size: .
J gene: TRBJ2-1
D gene: .
V gene: TRBV28
CDR3 protein: CASTSNNLDRSYNEQFF
CDR3 DNA: TGTGCCAGCACCTCCAACAACCTAGACCGCTCCTACAATGAGCAGTTCTTC

clone size: .
J gene: TRBJ2-1
D gene: .
V gene: TRBV4-1
CDR3 protein: CASSPRGVRYEQFF
CDR3 DNA: TGCGCCAGCAGCCCCCGTGGAGTAAGGTATGAGCAGTTCTTC

clone size: .
J gene: TRBJ1-5
D gene: TRBD1
V gene: TRBV18
CDR3 protein: CASSVTGVNQPQHF
CDR3 DNA: TGTGCCAGCTCCGTGACAGGGGTCAATCAGCCCCAGCATTTT

clone size: .
J gene: TRBJ2-7
D gene: TRBD2
V gene: TRBV7-7
CDR3 protein: CASSPGLAGLGEQYF
CDR3 DNA: TGTGCTAGCAGCCCAGGACTAGCGGGACTCGGGGAGCAGTACTTC

clone size: .
J gene: TRBJ1-5
D gene: TRBD1
V gene: TRBV5-1
CDR3 protein: CASSLEPPGQNQPQHF
CDR3 DNA: TGCGCCAGCAGCTTGGAACCACCGGGACAGAATCAGCCCCAGCATTTT

clone size: .
J gene: TRBJ2-7
D gene: TRBD2
V gene: TRBV7-9
CDR3 protein: CASSSLVGLAGGLYF
CDR3 DNA: TGTGCCAGCAGCTCGCTGGTAGGGCTAGCGGGAGGTCTGTACTTC

clone size: few
J gene: TRBJ2-1
D gene: .
V gene: TRBV5-4
CDR3 protein: CASSLAGGSNGNEQFF
CDR3 DNA: TGTGCCAGCAGCTTGGCCGGAGGGTCGAACGGGAATGAGCAGTTCTTC

clone size: once
J gene: TRBJ2-3
D gene: .
V gene: TRBV19
CDR3 protein: CASSEGEGDTQYF
CDR3 DNA: TGTGCCAGTAGCGAGGGAGAGGGAGATACGCAGTATTTT

clone size: .
J gene: TRBJ1-5
D gene: .
V gene: TRBV19
CDR3 protein: CASSMLGHVKYQPQHF
CDR3 DNA: TGTGCCAGTAGTATGTTGGGGCACGTCAAGTATCAGCCCCAGCATTTT

clone size: .
J gene: TRBJ2-7
D gene: .
V gene: TRBV28
CDR3 protein: CASSYQGTLYEQYF
CDR3 DNA: TGTGCCAGCAGTTACCAGGGGACCCTCTACGAGCAGTACTTC

clone size: .
J gene: TRBJ1-1
D gene: .
V gene: TRBV29-1
CDR3 protein: CSVEEGAGTEAFF
CDR3 DNA: TGCAGCGTTGAAGAGGGGGCAGGCACTGAAGCTTTCTTT

clone size: .
J gene: TRBJ1-6
D gene: .
V gene: TRBV5-1
CDR3 protein: CASSLVGRYPPNSPLHF
CDR3 DNA: TGCGCCAGCAGCTTGGTTGGCAGATATCCACCAAATTCACCCCTCCACTTT

clone size: .
J gene: TRBJ2-2
D gene: TRBD2
V gene: TRBV5-6
CDR3 protein: CASSLGLASNTGELFF
CDR3 DNA: TGTGCCAGCAGCTTGGGACTAGCGAGCAACACCGGGGAGCTGTTTTTT

clone size: .
J gene: TRBJ2-5
D gene: .
V gene: TRBV7-9
CDR3 protein: CASSFGADQETRYF
CDR3 DNA: TGTGCCAGCAGCTTCGGAGCGGATCAAGAGACCCGGTACTTC

clone size: .
J gene: TRBJ1-6
D gene: .
V gene: TRBV2
CDR3 protein: CASSARDTAYNSPLHF
CDR3 DNA: TGTGCCAGCAGTGCTCGGGACACAGCCTATAATTCACCCCTCCACTTT

clone size: once
J gene: TRBJ2-1
D gene: TRBD2
V gene: TRBV9
CDR3 protein: CASSEAGGSYNEQFF
CDR3 DNA: TGTGCCAGCAGTGAAGCGGGAGGGTCCTACAATGAGCAGTTCTTC

clone size: .
J gene: TRBJ2-1
D gene: .
V gene: TRBV7-2
CDR3 protein: CASSIRLDLVEQFF
CDR3 DNA: TGTGCCAGCAGCATTCGACTAGATTTGGTTGAGCAGTTCTTC

clone size: .
J gene: TRBJ2-1
D gene: TRBD2
V gene: TRBV5-1
CDR3 protein: CASSLGTSVRDEQFF
CDR3 DNA: TGCGCCAGCAGCTTGGGGACTAGCGTGCGCGATGAGCAGTTCTTC

clone size: .
J gene: TRBJ1-2
D gene: .
V gene: TRBV28
CDR3 protein: CASSLALPPGYTF
CDR3 DNA: TGTGCCAGCAGTTTAGCACTCCCCCCTGGCTACACCTTC

clone size: .
J gene: TRBJ2-3
D gene: TRBD2
V gene: TRBV5-1
CDR3 protein: CASSPGLAGFTDTQYF
CDR3 DNA: TGCGCCAGCAGCCCGGGACTAGCGGGATTCACAGATACGCAGTATTTT

clone size: .
J gene: TRBJ2-1
D gene: TRBD2
V gene: TRBV9
CDR3 protein: CASSGTSGRASYNEQFF
CDR3 DNA: TGTGCCAGCAGCGGCACTAGCGGGAGGGCCTCCTACAATGAGCAGTTCTTC

clone size: .
J gene: TRBJ2-1
D gene: TRBD2
V gene: TRBV27
CDR3 protein: CATGRGDAYNEQFF
CDR3 DNA: TGTGCCACCGGCCGGGGGGACGCCTACAATGAGCAGTTCTTC

clone size: .
J gene: TRBJ2-7
D gene: .
V gene: TRBV29-1
CDR3 protein: CSGVWASASYEQYF
CDR3 DNA: TGCAGCGGGGTTTGGGCTAGCGCCTCCTACGAGCAGTACTTC

clone size: .
J gene: TRBJ1-2
D gene: .
V gene: TRBV21-1
CDR3 protein: CASSKKAKSLGGPANYGYTF
CDR3 DNA: TGTGCCAGCAGCAAAAAAGCCAAGTCCTTAGGGGGCCCGGCCAACTATGGCTACACCTTC

clone size: .
J gene: TRBJ2-3
D gene: .
V gene: TRBV5-1
CDR3 protein: CASSLAATGNTDTQYF
CDR3 DNA: TGCGCCAGCAGCTTGGCCGCGACGGGAAACACAGATACGCAGTATTTT

clone size: .
J gene: TRBJ2-1
D gene: TRBD2
V gene: TRBV6-4
CDR3 protein: CASSVDTSGSNEQFF
CDR3 DNA: TGTGCCAGCAGTGTCGATACTAGCGGGAGCAATGAGCAGTTCTTC

clone size: once
J gene: TRBJ2-5
D gene: TRBD1
V gene: TRBV5-1
CDR3 protein: CASSFGTAQQETQYF
CDR3 DNA: TGCGCCAGCAGCTTCGGGACAGCGCAGCAAGAGACCCAGTACTTC

clone size: .
J gene: TRBJ2-3
D gene: TRBD1
V gene: TRBV29-1
CDR3 protein: CSATGTGGTDTQYF
CDR3 DNA: TGCAGCGCCACCGGGACAGGGGGTACAGATACGCAGTATTTT

clone size: .
J gene: TRBJ1-2
D gene: .
V gene: TRBV7-9
CDR3 protein: CATSLGQSYGYTF
CDR3 DNA: TGTGCCACCAGCTTAGGACAGTCCTATGGCTACACCTTC

clone size: once
J gene: TRBJ2-1
D gene: .
V gene: TRBV6-5
CDR3 protein: CASIWSGGGSNEQFF
CDR3 DNA: TGTGCCAGCATATGGAGTGGAGGAGGTAGCAATGAGCAGTTCTTC

clone size: .
J gene: TRBJ2-3
D gene: .
V gene: TRBV7-6
CDR3 protein: CASSEQSGGSTDTQYF
CDR3 DNA: TGTGCCAGCAGCGAGCAAAGCGGAGGTAGCACAGATACGCAGTATTTT

clone size: few
J gene: TRBJ2-1
D gene: .
V gene: TRBV6-1
CDR3 protein: CASSEAPGHRYNEQFF
CDR3 DNA: TGTGCCAGCAGTGAAGCTCCAGGGCATCGCTACAATGAGCAGTTCTTC

clone size: .
J gene: TRBJ1-3
D gene: .
V gene: TRBV19
CDR3 protein: CASSIRLSSAGNTIYF
CDR3 DNA: TGTGCCAGTAGTATCCGACTTAGTTCCGCTGGAAACACCATATATTTT

clone size: few
J gene: TRBJ1-3
D gene: .
V gene: TRBV19
CDR3 protein: CASSTGGYSKNTIYF
CDR3 DNA: TGTGCCAGTAGTACCGGGGGTTACAGCAAAAACACCATATATTTT